Shown below are 13 T cell receptor beta chains from a single sample sequenced in a study of T cell responses to AZD1222 COVID-19 vaccine. Only in-frame clones appear in the TCRdb table, and some are missing; sequencing was by immunoSEQ multiplex PCR. The sample includes around 95,000 clones, 87% seen only once; the top ten take 4% to 5%. This sample comprised peripheral blood, obtained on day 0 of MenACWY control vaccination. Receptor source: an adult in good health.

The chain links TRBV29-1 to TRBJ2-6, with D unresolved. Germline CDR1 SQVTM, CDR2 ANQGSEA. The CDR3 has 13 residues. V lost 5 bases and J lost 0, with 5 bases in between. The CDR3 sequence is CSVHASGANVLTF. The CDR3 coding sequence is TGCAGCGTTCACGCCTCTGGGGCCAACGTCCTGACTTTC.

This rearrangement joins TRBV9 to TRBJ2-1; D unresolved. Trimming left V 0 bases short and J 9 bases short, with 10 bases between. The CDR3 spans 13 residues. From germline, CDR1 is SGDLS and CDR2 YYNGEE. As DNA, the CDR3 is TGTGCCAGCAGCGTAGCAGCGAGCCTTGAGCAGTTCTTC. This encodes CASSVAASLEQFF.

The chain links TRBV2 to TRBJ2-1; 12 bases agree with TRBD2. The CDR3 extends over 16 amino acids. The trim removed 7 bases at V and 4 bases at J, leaving 8 bases unmatched. Germline CDR1 is SNHLY and CDR2 is FYNNEI. CDR3 nucleotide sequence: TGTGCCAGCAAAGCTAGCGGGGGGGCGTTATACAATGAGCAGTTCTTC. It encodes CASKASGGALYNEQFF.

This rearrangement joins TRBV29-1 to TRBJ1-1; D perhaps matches TRBD1 (5 bases). This CDR3 contains 15 residues. Germline V CDR1 and CDR2: SQVTM, ANQGSEA. V lost 0 bases and J 3 bases, leaving 14 bases between the germline ends. The CDR3 reads CSVEEGVGLDTEAFF. In DNA form, the CDR3 reads TGCAGCGTTGAAGAAGGGGTGGGCCTGGACACTGAAGCTTTCTTT. Full variable domain (missing parts from reference TRBV29-1 and TRBJ1-1): SAVISQKPSRDICQRGTSLTIQCQVDSQVTMMFWYRQQPGQSLTLIATANQGSEATYESGFVIDKFPISRPNLTFSTLTVSNMSPEDSSIYLCSVEEGVGLDTEAFFGQGTRLTVV.

This chain uses TRBV3-1 (or the pseudogene TRBV3-2) with TRBJ1-4; unclear D gene. The CDR3 sequence is 15 residues long. Per the germline V gene, CDR1 is LGHDT and CDR2 is YNNKEL (reference sequence). V lost 0 bases and J 0 bases, leaving 5 bases between the germline ends. The chain's CDR3 is CASSQEASTNEKLFF. As DNA, the CDR3 is TGTGCCAGCAGCCAAGAGGCATCAACTAATGAAAAACTGTTTTTT.

The rearrangement joins TRBV6-5 to TRBJ1-5, with a weak D call TRBD1 (5 bases). V gave up 2 bases and J gave up 4 bases, with 12 bases separating them. This CDR3 has 15 residues. The germline gives CDR1 MNHEY, CDR2 SVGAGI. In DNA, the CDR3 is TGTGCCAGCAGTTACAGGCAGGCAGGGAATCAGCCCCAGCATTTT. Translating it yields CASSYRQAGNQPQHF.

This chain uses TRBV11-2 with TRBJ2-7; a possible D gene is TRBD1 (5 bases). Per germline, CDR1 SGHAT and CDR2 FQNNGV. Trimming removed 5 bases from V and 6 bases from J, with 17 bases in between. The CDR3 spans 14 residues. CDR3 nucleotides: TGTGCCAGCAGCCCCGGGTCGGGCAGGGCCGAGCAGTACTTC. Protein sequence: CASSPGSGRAEQYF. The complete variable domain, with remaining parts taken from reference TRBV11-2 and TRBJ2-7, reads EAGVAQSPRYKIIEKRQSVAFWCNPISGHATLYWYQQILGQGPKLLIQFQNNGVVDDSQLPKDRFSAERLKGVDSTLKIQPAKLEDSAVYLCASSPGSGRAEQYFGPGTRLTVT.

The chain uses TRBV19 and TRBJ1-5; D is ambiguous. The ends were cut back, 8 bases at V and 4 bases at J, with 12 bases in the middle. Germline V gene lookup returns CDR1 LNHDA and CDR2 SQIVND (reference sequence). The CDR3 length is 13 residues. CDR3 nucleotide sequence: TGTGCCAGTGCGAGGACGGATAATCAGCCCCAGCATTTT. It translates to CASARTDNQPQHF. The whole variable domain, filled in from reference TRBV19 and TRBJ1-5, reads DGGITQSPKYLFRKEGQNVTLSCEQNLNHDAMYWYRQDPGQGLRLIYYSQIVNDFQKGDIAEGYSVSREKKESFPLTVTSAQKNPTAFYLCASARTDNQPQHFGDGTRLSIL.

The rearrangement links TRBV3-1 (or the pseudogene TRBV3-2) to TRBJ2-1; 9 nucleotides agree with TRBD2. V lost 3 bases and J lost 9; bases outside the gene matches: 6. The CDR3 runs to 14 residues. Germline CDR1 LGHDT, CDR2 YNNKEL (reference sequence). DNA for the CDR3: TGTGCCAGCAGCCATCTAGCGGGGAGGGGTGAGCAGTTCTTC. Translation: CASSHLAGRGEQFF.

This rearrangement joins TRBV4-3 to TRBJ1-4, with a weak D call TRBD1 (6 bases). The CDR3 is 17 residues long. Germline values: CDR1 LGHNA, CDR2 YSLEER. V lost 2 bases to trimming and J lost 4 bases, with 17 bases between them. As DNA, the CDR3 is TGCGCCAGCAGCCAAAACCCGGGGGCGGGCAGTAATGAAAAACTGTTTTTT. It translates to CASSQNPGAGSNEKLFF.

This chain joins TRBV11-3 and TRBJ2-5, with TRBD1 as a possible D gene (5 bases). The CDR3 runs to 15 residues. V was trimmed by 1 base and J by 1 base, leaving 10 bases between them. Germline V gene data show CDR1 as SGHNT and CDR2 as YENEEA. The CDR3 DNA reads as TGTGCCAGCAGCTTAGGACAGAACCTCCAAGAGACCCAGTACTTC. Translation gives CASSLGQNLQETQYF.

The chain carries TRBV18 and TRBJ1-5, with 8 bases aligning to TRBD1. Germline values: CDR1 KGHSH, CDR2 LQKENI. CDR3 size: 14 residues. The V segment lost 6 bases and the J segment 3 bases; nucleotides outside the gene matches: 4. The CDR3 protein is CASSGGQDNQPQHF. CDR3 bases: TGTGCCAGCTCGGGGGGACAGGACAATCAGCCCCAGCATTTT.

This clone appeared a single time. This rearrangement joins TRBV11-3 to TRBJ2-3, with D possibly being TRBD1 or TRBD2 (6 bases each). V lost 5 bases and J lost 6, with 18 bases in between. The CDR3 sequence is 15 residues long. Per germline, CDR1 SGHNT and CDR2 YENEEA. CDR3 residues: CASSPSGAHRDTQYF. CDR3 in DNA: TGTGCCAGCAGCCCCTCGGGGGCTCACAGGGATACGCAGTATTTT.